The 14 T cell receptor beta chains in this list originate from one sample, sequenced in a study of T cells of healthy individuals. A single record per CDR3 protein comes from TCRdb applying MiXCR to the 5' RACE reads. The repertoire holds about 96,000 distinct CDR3 sequences, with 17% as singletons. The receptor source for this set is a human donor in good health.

This chain uses TRBV20-1 with TRBJ2-3; 13 nucleotides agree with TRBD2. CDR3 length: 15 residues. The trim removed 0 bases at V and 9 bases at J, leaving 6 bases unmatched. Germline CDR1 DFQATT, CDR2 SNEGSKA (reference sequence). CDR3 residues: CSARDPGLAGLTQYF. The DNA of the CDR3 is TGCAGTGCTAGAGACCCGGGACTAGCGGGATTAACGCAGTATTTT.

Only a few counts were recorded for this clonotype. This sequence joins TRBV6-2 or TRBV6-3 and TRBJ2-1; 9 positions match TRBD2. V was clipped by 7 bases and J by 6 bases; unmatched bases: 13. The germline gives CDR1 MNHEY, CDR2 SVGEGT. The CDR3 runs 16 residues. The CDR3 DNA reads as TGTGCCAGCACCAAGGTAGCGGGGGACGGCGGCAATGAGCAGTTCTTC. Encoded protein: CASTKVAGDGGNEQFF.

This chain uses TRBV2 with TRBJ2-2; the D gene is possibly TRBD2 (6 bases). This CDR3 has 17 residues. The germline V gene encodes CDR1 SNHLY and CDR2 FYNNEI. The ends were cut back, 0 bases at V and 3 bases at J, with 14 bases in the middle. CDR3 sequence reads: CASSEARDRRDTGELFF. The CDR3 DNA reads as TGTGCCAGCAGTGAAGCGCGGGACCGGAGGGACACCGGGGAGCTGTTTTTT.

The V call is TRBV12-3 or TRBV12-4, the J call TRBJ2-1; a possible D gene is TRBD2 (6 bases). V was clipped by 8 bases and J by 5 bases, with 19 bases between them. The CDR3 is 15 amino acids. CDR3 residues: CASRALAGLNNEQFF. CDR3 DNA sequence: TGTGCCAGCCGCGCCCTGGCGGGGCTTAACAATGAGCAGTTCTTC.

This clonotype was seen at least ten times. The chain employs TRBV19 and TRBJ1-5; the D is unclear. Trimming removed 6 bases from V and 0 bases from J, with 9 bases in between. The CDR3 covers 14 residues. Germline V gives CDR1 LNHDA, CDR2 SQIVND (reference sequence). In DNA form, the CDR3 reads TGTGCCAGTAGGGAGAGGTATAGCAATCAGCCCCAGCATTTT. As protein: CASRERYSNQPQHF.

The chain's CDR3 is CASRAGTGRYEQYF. DNA of the CDR3: TGTGCCAGCAGGGCCGGGACAGGGAGGTACGAGCAGTACTTC. The chain employs TRBV6-1 and TRBJ2-7; 9 nucleotides agree with TRBD1. The CDR3 extends over 14 amino acids. In germline, CDR1 is MNHNS, CDR2 SASEGT. The trim removed 6 bases at V and 4 bases at J, leaving 7 bases unmatched.

The table lists this clonotype with many counts. V is TRBV9 and J is TRBJ2-3; D not certain. Germline V gives CDR1 SGDLS, CDR2 YYNGEE. The ends were cut back, 0 bases at V and 5 bases at J, with 7 bases in the middle. There are 13 residues in the CDR3. The CDR3: CASSVVPVDTQYF. The CDR3 bases are TGTGCCAGCAGCGTAGTCCCAGTAGATACGCAGTATTTT.

This clonotype was counted only a few times. V usage is TRBV18 and J usage is TRBJ2-3; D is perhaps TRBD1 or TRBD2 (6 bases each). Trimming removed 6 bases at V and 6 bases at J, with 19 bases between. CDR1 is KGHSH, CDR2 LQKENI, per germline. The CDR3 totals 15 residues. The CDR3 is CASSPSVRGLDTQYF. CDR3 nucleotide sequence: TGTGCCAGCTCCCCGAGTGTTCGGGGGCTCGATACGCAGTATTTT.

This clonotype appeared many times. V and J are TRBV20-1 and TRBJ1-5, with D maybe TRBD1 (5 bases). The CDR3 length is 12 residues. Between the trimmed V and J ends, which lost 5 bases and 4 bases, there was a span of 9 bases. Germline CDR1 DFQATT, CDR2 SNEGSKA (reference sequence). This CDR3 is CSARTHNQPQHF. The CDR3 DNA reads TGCAGTGCTCGGACACATAATCAGCCCCAGCATTTT.

A few counts support this clonotype. The gene calls are TRBV9 and TRBJ2-2, with 7 bases that match TRBD1. The CDR3 has 14 amino acids. Germline V gives CDR1 SGDLS, CDR2 YYNGEE. V shed 4 bases, J shed 4 bases, and the junction held 4 bases outside the gene matches. The CDR3 loop is CASSLGTATGELFF. For the CDR3, the DNA is TGTGCCAGCAGCCTTGGGACAGCCACCGGGGAGCTGTTTTTT. The full variable domain, with the rest looked up from reference TRBV9 and TRBJ2-2, is DSGVTQTPKHLITATGQRVTLRCSPRSGDLSVYWYQQSLDQGLQFLIQYYNGEERAKGNILERFSAQQFPDLHSELNLSSLELGDSALYFCASSLGTATGELFFGEGSRLTVL.

This clonotype appeared a few times. The gene calls are TRBV27 and TRBJ2-1; D is unresolved. V dropped 3 bases and J dropped 0 bases, with 9 bases sitting between them. CDR1 is MNHEY and CDR2 is SMNVEV in the germline V gene (reference sequence). CDR3 length: 15 residues. In nucleotides, the CDR3 is TGTGCCAGCAGTTTCCAATGGAGCTCCTACAATGAGCAGTTCTTC. This codes for CASSFQWSSYNEQFF.

This chain connects TRBV27 to TRBJ2-7; D gene unclear. The CDR3 is 16 amino acids. Germline-derived CDR1 and CDR2 are MNHEY and SMNVEV (reference sequence). The ends were cut back, 5 bases at V and 1 base at J, with 18 bases in the middle. The CDR3 protein is CASSPYRENPSYEQYF. Written as DNA, the CDR3 is TGTGCCAGCAGTCCCTATAGGGAAAATCCTTCCTACGAGCAGTACTTC.

The rearrangement uses TRBV6-5 and TRBJ1-1; no firm D call. V was cut by 6 bases and J by 2 bases, with 10 bases left in between. The CDR3 contains 13 residues. Germline V gene lookup returns CDR1 MNHEY and CDR2 SVGAGI. The CDR3, as DNA: TGTGCCAGCAGGTGGCTAGGAAACACTGAAGCTTTCTTT. It is translated as CASRWLGNTEAFF.

This clonotype was observed at least ten times. This sequence joins TRBV20-1 and TRBJ2-7; D is unclear. Per germline, CDR1 DFQATT and CDR2 SNEGSKA (reference sequence). CDR3 size: 15 residues. Deletions cut 6 bases from V and 1 base from J, with 19 bases between. The CDR3 DNA reads TGCAGTGCAGGGAAATTAGAACTACGGTCCTACGAGCAGTACTTC. Translation gives CSAGKLELRSYEQYF.